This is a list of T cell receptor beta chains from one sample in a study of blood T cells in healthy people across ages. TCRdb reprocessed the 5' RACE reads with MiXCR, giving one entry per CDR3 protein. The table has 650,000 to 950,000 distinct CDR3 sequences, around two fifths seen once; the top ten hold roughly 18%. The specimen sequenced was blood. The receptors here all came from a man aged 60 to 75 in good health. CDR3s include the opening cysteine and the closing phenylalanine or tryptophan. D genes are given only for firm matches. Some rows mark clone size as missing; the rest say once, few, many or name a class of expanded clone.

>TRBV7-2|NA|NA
CASSFGAGGGEQFF
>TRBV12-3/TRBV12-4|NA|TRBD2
CASSSSGIAKNIQYF
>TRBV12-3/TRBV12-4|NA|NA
CASRLGGGNEQFF
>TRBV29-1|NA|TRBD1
CSVERGGTGGRQYF
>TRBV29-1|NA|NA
CSVGTTDTNRQYF
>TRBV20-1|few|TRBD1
CSARDRAGGFNEQFF
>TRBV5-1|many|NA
CASKVGTASYEQYF
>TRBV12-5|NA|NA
CASGLVLNGASSYNSPLHF
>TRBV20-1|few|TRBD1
CSATQQGPTDTQYF
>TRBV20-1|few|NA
CSARETSQGNQPQHF
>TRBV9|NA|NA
CASSVAREVGELFF
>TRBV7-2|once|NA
CASSLALRGLTQYF
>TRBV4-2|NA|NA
CASSQDLDAGTGELFF
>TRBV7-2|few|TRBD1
CASSNRDSNNYEQYF
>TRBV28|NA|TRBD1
CASRAPGTGNTEAFF
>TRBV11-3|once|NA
CASSPGTMGYNEQFF
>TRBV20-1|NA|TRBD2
CSARERAGGYNEQFF
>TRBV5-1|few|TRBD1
CASLTQGNPPSSYEQYF
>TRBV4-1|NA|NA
CASSQDQTVPAYGNTF
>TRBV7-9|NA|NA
CASSPPFSYEQYF
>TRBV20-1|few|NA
CSAKGSKNIQYF
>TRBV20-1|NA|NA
CSARVRQETQYF
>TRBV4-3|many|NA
CASSQVRGGEQYF
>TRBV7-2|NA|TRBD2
CASSLVGSERGHSYNEQFF
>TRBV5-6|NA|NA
CASSSLGTGSYEQYF
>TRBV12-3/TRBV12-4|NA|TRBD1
CASSATGGSSGYTF
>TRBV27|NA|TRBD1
CASNRQGGWDEQFF
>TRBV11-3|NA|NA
CASSPNPDGDEYF
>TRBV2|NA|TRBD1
CASSSQGSYQETQYF
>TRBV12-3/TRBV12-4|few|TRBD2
CASSFWSGRVEQFF
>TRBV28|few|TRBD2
CASSPWIAGSGEQYF
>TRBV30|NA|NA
CAFAPLPYEQYF
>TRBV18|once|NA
CASSPSRGVGGGTQYF
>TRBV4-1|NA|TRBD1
CASSSRQGPANYGYTF
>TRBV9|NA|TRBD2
CASSVVGGGDTDTQYF
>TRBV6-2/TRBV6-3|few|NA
CASSYVGGYGYTF
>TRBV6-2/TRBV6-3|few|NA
CASSYGAYGYTF
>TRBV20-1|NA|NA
CSARPGTEAFF
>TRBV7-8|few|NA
CASSSSATGMNTEAFF
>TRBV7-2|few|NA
CASSPPGAHYNEQFF
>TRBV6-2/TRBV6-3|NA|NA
CASTSSNEQFF
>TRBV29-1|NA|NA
CSVNLLNEQYF
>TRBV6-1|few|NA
CASSESQTGRYAAYEQYF
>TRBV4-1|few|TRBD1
CASSQDPYRGGEKLFF
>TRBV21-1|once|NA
CASSKGPTYEQFF
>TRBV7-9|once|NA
CASSLAGAVNEQYF
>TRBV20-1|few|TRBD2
CSARGAGVSNEQFF
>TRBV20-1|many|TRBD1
CSASRDRRLDEQFF
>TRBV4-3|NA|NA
CASSQDMGGPETQYF
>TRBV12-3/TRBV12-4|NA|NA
CASSLIAEKLFF
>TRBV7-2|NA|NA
CASSNNHLLAKNIQYF
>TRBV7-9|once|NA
CASRHRRSSGANVLTF
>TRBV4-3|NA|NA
CASSQEGQSNYGYTF
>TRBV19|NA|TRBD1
CASSIREDRGSYEQYF
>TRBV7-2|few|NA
CASSLHGTPNYGYTF
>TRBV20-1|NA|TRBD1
CSARRADRGSNYGYTF
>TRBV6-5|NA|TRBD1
CASRVGRGQDGYTF
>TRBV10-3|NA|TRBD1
CAINADRDNEQFF
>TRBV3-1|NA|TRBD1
CASSSGTGGNNYGYTF